Listed below are T cell receptor beta chains from one sample, sequenced in a study of early T cells in non-severe SARS-CoV-2 infection. From the 5' RACE reads, TCRdb called clonotypes with MiXCR, one entry per CDR3 protein. The profile shows tens of thousands of distinct CDR3 sequences, under 8% of them singletons. This material consisted of whole blood, taken at baseline. These TCRs come from an adult who was a healthcare worker with PCR-confirmed SARS-CoV-2 infection or an uninfected control (not recorded which). Each CDR3 is given with its conserved first and last residue. The D gene is left open where the match is weak. Clone size appears in some rows only: once, few, many, or a class for an expanded clone.

J gene	clone size	V gene	D gene	CDR3 DNA	CDR3 protein
TRBJ1-2	few	TRBV28	TRBD1	TGTGCCAGCAGTCAGGGACAGTATGGCTACACCTTC	CASSQGQYGYTF
TRBJ2-3	.	TRBV7-3	TRBD2	TGTGCCAGCAGCCCTAGCGGGGGGGTACGGAGTACGCAGTATTTT	CASSPSGGVRSTQYF
TRBJ2-1	many	TRBV7-3	.	TGTGCCAGCAGCTTAACGGGGACACTCCGGGATGAGCAGTTCTTC	CASSLTGTLRDEQFF
TRBJ2-1	many	TRBV20-1	.	TGCAGTGCGGGGGGAAGGAGCTCCTACAATGAGCAGTTCTTC	CSAGGRSSYNEQFF
TRBJ1-2	many	TRBV12-3/TRBV12-4	.	TGTGCCAGCAGTTTTGTACGAGCGTATGGCTACACCTTC	CASSFVRAYGYTF
TRBJ2-5	many	TRBV11-2	.	TGTGCCAGCAGCCCGGGAGACATTCCTATTGGGGAGACCCAGTACTTC	CASSPGDIPIGETQYF
TRBJ2-7	few	TRBV29-1	.	TGCAGCGTTGCCCCTTTCGACAGGACCCGGCGGGAGCAGTACTTC	CSVAPFDRTRREQYF
TRBJ2-3	many	TRBV5-1	TRBD2	TGCGCCAGCAGCTCCCTTAGCGGGGAATTGGTGTATTTT	CASSSLSGELVYF
TRBJ1-2	few	TRBV20-1	.	TGCAGTGCTCAGAGCTACTATGGCTACACCTTC	CSAQSYYGYTF
TRBJ2-1	.	TRBV7-9	TRBD2	TGTGCCAGCAGTCAGGGACTAGCGGTTGAGCAGTTCTTC	CASSQGLAVEQFF
TRBJ1-6	.	TRBV20-1	.	TGCAGTGCTAGTATCCGAGCAGGGAGTGGGGAACCCCTCCACTTT	CSASIRAGSGEPLHF
TRBJ2-1	many	TRBV6-6	.	TGTGCCAGCAGAGAATCAGTGAGGCAAGGGTTCTTC	CASRESVRQGFF
TRBJ1-4	many	TRBV6-5	.	TGTGCCAGCAGTTACGAGAAGGGGGTCGGAAAACTGTTTTTT	CASSYEKGVGKLFF
TRBJ2-3	.	TRBV4-3	TRBD1	TGCGCCAGCAGCCAAGAACCCACCGGAGTAAGGGGACAGACAGATACGCAGTATTTT	CASSQEPTGVRGQTDTQYF
TRBJ2-7	many	TRBV10-3	TRBD2	TGTGCCATCAGCCAGACTATCGGGACTAGCGGGGGGACCTACGAGCAGTACTTC	CAISQTIGTSGGTYEQYF
TRBJ1-2	few	TRBV29-1	.	TGCAGCGTTGCAGTCGCGGGCTATGGCTACACCTTC	CSVAVAGYGYTF
TRBJ2-1	many	TRBV20-1	TRBD2	TGCAGTGCTAGAGATAGACGAGGACTATGGACTAGCCGGGGTGGGGTTGAGCAGTTCTTC	CSARDRRGLWTSRGGVEQFF
TRBJ1-2	few	TRBV29-1	TRBD1	TGCAGCGTTGAGTGGCAGGGGGTAGGCTACACCTTC	CSVEWQGVGYTF
TRBJ2-5	few	TRBV10-3	.	TGTGCCATCAGTGAGTCTGGGGTCGAGACCCAGTACTTC	CAISESGVETQYF
TRBJ1-2	.	TRBV5-1	.	TGCGCCAGCAGCTTGTCGCGACTTTTAGATGGCTACACCTTC	CASSLSRLLDGYTF
TRBJ1-6	.	TRBV18	.	TGTGCCAGCTCACCTAATCGGGGGGAGTCACCCCTCCACTTT	CASSPNRGESPLHF
TRBJ1-6	many	TRBV5-6	.	TGTGCCAGCAGCGTCCGGATTGGTTCACCCCTCCACTTT	CASSVRIGSPLHF
TRBJ2-1	.	TRBV10-3	TRBD1	TGTGCCATCAGTGGTGATCCACAGGGGCCCCTTCCAGAGCAGTTCTTC	CAISGDPQGPLPEQFF
TRBJ1-1	few	TRBV5-6	TRBD1	TGTGCCAGCAGCTGGAGACAGGGGTTTGAATCTGAAGCTTTCTTT	CASSWRQGFESEAFF
TRBJ2-7	.	TRBV18	.	TGTGCCAGCTCACCACCGGGCTTCGTTTACGAGCAGTACTTC	CASSPPGFVYEQYF
TRBJ2-7	few	TRBV28	.	TGTGCCAGCAGTATCGGCAGGGTAGCCTACGAGCAGTACTTC	CASSIGRVAYEQYF
TRBJ1-1	.	TRBV7-2	.	TGTGCCAGCAGCTTATACGGGAACACTGAAGCTTTCTTT	CASSLYGNTEAFF
TRBJ1-1	many	TRBV7-7	.	TGTGCTAGCAGCTCATCTCGGGGGACTGAAGCTTTCTTT	CASSSSRGTEAFF
TRBJ2-4	many	TRBV20-1	.	TGCAGTGCTAGGGGAGACAAAAACATTCAGTACTTC	CSARGDKNIQYF
TRBJ2-1	few	TRBV4-2	TRBD1	TGTGCCAGCAGCCAAGATGGATGGGACAGTGCCCAATTC	CASSQDGWDSAQF
TRBJ2-7	many	TRBV20-1	TRBD1	TGCAGTGCTAGAAGGACAGGAGAAGGTATCTACGAGCAGTACTTC	CSARRTGEGIYEQYF
TRBJ2-3	few	TRBV2	.	TGTGCCAGCACAACCCTCCGAGGAGTTACTAGCACAGATACGCAGTATTTT	CASTTLRGVTSTDTQYF
TRBJ2-3	few	TRBV12-3/TRBV12-4	.	TGTGCCAGCAGTTTAGAATGGACACACACAGATACGCAGTATTTT	CASSLEWTHTDTQYF
TRBJ1-2	.	TRBV12-3/TRBV12-4	TRBD1	TGTGCCAGCAGCGGGGACAGGGGGGTTTATGGCTACACCTTC	CASSGDRGVYGYTF